These 31 T cell receptor beta chains came from one sample sequenced in a study of blood T cell repertoires in COVID-19. TCRdb's copy holds only in-frame clones and misses some; the assay was immunoSEQ multiplex PCR. The data show roughly 250,000 clones, about 88% seen once. The sequenced sample was peripheral blood. These receptors originate from a woman between 40 and 55 years old who had recovered from COVID-19.

The chain carries TRBV19 and TRBJ2-7; 7 bases are shared with TRBD1. This CDR3 has 14 residues. Germline CDR1 and CDR2: LNHDA and SQIVND (reference sequence). V was pared by 4 bases and J by 5 bases, with 8 bases of the junction left unmatched. In nucleotides, the CDR3 is TGTGCCAGTAGTACTACAGGGGACCCCCACGAGCAGTACTTC. Its translation: CASSTTGDPHEQYF.

CDR3 sequence reads: CATRRTGEVEQYF. The CDR3 bases are TGTGCCACCAGAAGGACAGGGGAAGTAGAACAGTACTTC. J is TRBJ2-7 and V is TRBV24-1; 9 nucleotides agree with TRBD1. V gave up 7 bases and J gave up 10 bases; unmatched junction bases: 10. In germline, CDR1 is KGHDR, CDR2 SFDVKD. The CDR3 has 13 amino acids.

The CDR3 DNA sequence: TGCGCCAGCAGCCTGGACAGGGCCTACGAGCAGTACTTC. Protein sequence: CASSLDRAYEQYF. The V gene is TRBV4-3, the J gene TRBJ2-7; 8 bases agree with TRBD1. The CDR3 contains 13 residues. Unmatched junction bases numbered 1, after V lost 4 bases and J lost 2 bases. Germline-derived CDR1 and CDR2 are LGHNA and YSLEER.

V is TRBV5-5 and J is TRBJ1-5, with unresolved D. Trimming stripped 4 bases from V and 7 bases from J, with 12 bases between. Germline V gene data show CDR1 as SGHKS and CDR2 as YYEKEE (reference sequence). The CDR3 has 13 amino acids. Here the CDR3 reads CASSPLVLQPQHF. The CDR3 DNA reads TGTGCCAGCAGCCCCCTCGTCCTGCAGCCCCAGCATTTT.

The chain carries TRBV29-1 and TRBJ2-2; perhaps TRBD2 as D (7 bases). The ends were cut back, 5 bases at V and 5 bases at J, with 18 bases in the middle. The CDR3 is made up of 15 amino acids. Germline V CDR1 and CDR2: SQVTM, ANQGSEA. DNA of the CDR3: TGCAGCGTTCGGCGAGGGGGGGCGCGGACCGGGGAGCTGTTTTTT. Its translation: CSVRRGGARTGELFF.

The chain employs TRBV11-1 and TRBJ2-6; D may be TRBD1 (6 bases). Germline V CDR1 and CDR2: SGHAT, FQDESV (reference sequence). The CDR3 length is 16 residues. Trimming removed 2 bases at V and 0 bases at J, with 8 bases between. For the CDR3, the DNA is TGTGCCAGCAGCTTAACAGGGTCCTCTGGGGCCAACGTCCTGACTTTC. Amino acids: CASSLTGSSGANVLTF. Full variable domain (outside the CDR3, taken from reference TRBV11-1 and TRBJ2-6): EAEVAQSPRYKITEKSQAVAFWCDPISGHATLYWYRQILGQGPELLVQFQDESVVDDSQLPKDRFSAERLKGVDSTLKIQPAELGDSAMYLCASSLTGSSGANVLTFGAGSRLTVL.

V is TRBV11-2 and J is TRBJ2-7, with 9 bases aligning to TRBD2. After removal of 0 bases from V and 0 bases from J, the junction contained 6 bases not matched to a gene. The CDR3 totals 17 residues. CDR1 and CDR2 (germline): SGHAT, FQNNGV. DNA for the CDR3: TGTGCCAGCAGCTTAGAAACCGGAGCGGGGGGCTCCTACGAGCAGTACTTC. Amino acid sequence: CASSLETGAGGSYEQYF.

CDR3 sequence reads: CASSLQTGGDGYTF. Written as DNA, the CDR3 is TGCGCCAGCAGCCTCCAGACAGGGGGTGATGGCTACACCTTC. The chain links TRBV4-1 to TRBJ1-2; the match to TRBD1 covers 9 bases. The junction had 6 bases not matched to a gene; V was cut back by 4 bases and J by 6 bases. The CDR3 contains 14 residues. Germline V gene lookup returns CDR1 MGHRA and CDR2 YSYEKL.

The J gene is TRBJ1-2, the V gene TRBV10-3; D remains unclear. CDR1 is ENHRY, CDR2 SYGVKD, per germline. The CDR3 covers 17 residues. Trimming took off 0 bases at V and 0 bases at J, with 14 bases between the two ends. The CDR3 spells CAISESGEGRANYGYTF. In nucleotides, the CDR3 is TGTGCCATCAGTGAGTCGGGAGAGGGTAGGGCTAACTATGGCTACACCTTC.

The rearrangement joins TRBV30 to TRBJ2-5, with D possibly TRBD2 on 6 matching bases. CDR1 and CDR2 from the germline V gene are GTSNPN and SVGIG (reference sequence). V was shortened by 0 bases and J by 5 bases, with 25 bases between the two germline ends. The CDR3 totals 18 residues. The CDR3 DNA reads as TGTGCCTGGAGTGTACGATTGGGCGGGACCGCGAGAGACGAGACCCAGTACTTC. Translating gives CAWSVRLGGTARDETQYF.

This sequence joins TRBV6-4 and TRBJ1-2, with D perhaps matching TRBD1 (6 bases). Trimming shortened V by 2 bases and J by 2 bases, and 27 bases separated the two germline ends. CDR3 length: 20 residues. Germline CDR1 MRHNA, CDR2 SNTAGT. The CDR3 DNA is TGTGCCAGCAGTGACACTTCCCTGCCAGGGGTTATTTTACGGAACTATGGCTACACCTTC. This translates into CASSDTSLPGVILRNYGYTF.

The chain combines TRBV6-5 with TRBJ2-1; a possible D gene is TRBD2 (7 bases). Looked up from germline, CDR1 is MNHEY and CDR2 is SVGAGI. This CDR3 is 14 amino acids long. V lost 2 bases to trimming and J lost 4 bases, with 9 bases between them. This CDR3 is CASSYGGAYNEQFF. The CDR3 DNA reads TGTGCCAGCAGTTACGGGGGGGCGTACAATGAGCAGTTCTTC.

The V gene is TRBV15, the J gene TRBJ1-3; perhaps TRBD1 as D (5 bases). From germline, CDR1 is LNHNV and CDR2 YYDKDF (reference sequence). V lost 4 bases and J 4 bases, leaving 11 bases between the germline ends. This CDR3 region has 14 residues. The CDR3, as DNA: TGTGCCACCAGCATGGGGCTGAGCGGAAACACCATATATTTT. Encoded protein: CATSMGLSGNTIYF.

The J gene is TRBJ2-3, the V gene TRBV6-5; D possibly corresponds to TRBD2 (6 bases). Germline V gene lookup returns CDR1 MNHEY and CDR2 SVGAGI. Trimming removed 5 bases at V and 0 bases at J, with 12 bases between. CDR3 length: 15 residues. The CDR3 bases are TGTGCCAGCAGTCCCCGTGGAGGGAGCACAGATACGCAGTATTTT. Amino acids: CASSPRGGSTDTQYF.

The chain combines TRBV5-1 with TRBJ2-1, with 13 bases fitting TRBD2. CDR3 length: 17 amino acids. The germline V gene has CDR1 SGHRS and CDR2 YFSETQ. J gave up 7 bases and V 0 bases, and 7 bases lay outside the gene matches. The chain's CDR3 is CASSLGLLAGGNNEQFF. The CDR3 bases are TGCGCCAGCAGCTTGGGGCTACTAGCGGGAGGGAATAATGAGCAGTTCTTC.

This rearrangement joins TRBV19 to TRBJ2-1, with 8 bases aligning to TRBD2. Germline values: CDR1 LNHDA, CDR2 SQIVND (reference sequence). The CDR3 runs 16 residues. The junction had 10 bases not matched to a gene; V was cut back by 5 bases and J by 4 bases. The CDR3 sequence: CASSPPGGAGYNEQFF. The CDR3 coding sequence is TGTGCCAGTAGTCCCCCCGGGGGGGCCGGGTACAATGAGCAGTTCTTC.

This chain uses TRBV6-5 with TRBJ2-4; a weak D match, TRBD1 (5 bases). This CDR3 spans 16 amino acids. Germline lookup yields CDR1 MNHEY and CDR2 SVGAGI. V dropped 2 bases and J dropped 2 bases, with 13 bases sitting between them. The CDR3 region has the DNA TGTGCCAGCAGTTACGACTTGACAGCCCCCAAAAACATTCAGTACTTC. Its protein is CASSYDLTAPKNIQYF.

This clone has just one count. The chain combines TRBV5-1 with TRBJ2-7; perhaps TRBD2 as D (5 bases). This CDR3 comprises 14 residues. The germline V gene has CDR1 SGHRS and CDR2 YFSETQ. V was cut by 0 bases and J by 5 bases, with 12 bases left in between. The DNA of the CDR3 is TGCGCCAGCAGCTTGGGACTAATCGGGAACGAGCAGTACTTC. This translates into CASSLGLIGNEQYF.

The J gene is TRBJ2-3, the V gene TRBV19; unclear D gene. The V and J ends lost 2 bases and 2 bases respectively, with 11 bases between them. Germline V gene data show CDR1 as LNHDA and CDR2 as SQIVND (reference sequence). CDR3 length equals 15 residues. DNA for the CDR3: TGTGCCAGTAGTATACGTACTGCCTACACAGATACGCAGTATTTT. It is translated as CASSIRTAYTDTQYF.

The genes are TRBV30 and TRBJ1-2, with 8 bases that match TRBD1. With V trimmed by 3 bases and J by 7 bases, 13 bases remained unmatched. Germline V gene data show CDR1 as GTSNPN and CDR2 as SVGIG (reference sequence). The CDR3 is made up of 15 amino acids. CDR3 DNA: TGTGCCTGGAGCCCGACCGGGGACAGGAGATTTGGCTACACCTTC. Amino acid sequence: CAWSPTGDRRFGYTF.

The chain couples TRBV9 to TRBJ2-7; 10 positions match TRBD1. The V gene's germline CDR1 is SGDLS and CDR2 YYNGEE. The CDR3 length is 15 residues. J was trimmed by 3 bases and V by 4 bases; bases with no gene match: 7. Here the CDR3 DNA reads TGTGCCAGCAGCCCCTCGGGACAGGGGCACTACGAGCAGTACTTC. Residues: CASSPSGQGHYEQYF.

The chain is built from TRBV6-1 and TRBJ2-1, with D perhaps matching TRBD1 (6 bases). CDR3 size: 16 residues. V dropped 0 bases and J dropped 0 bases, with 9 bases sitting between them. The germline V gene encodes CDR1 MNHNS and CDR2 SASEGT. The CDR3 loop is CASSEAGAVSYNEQFF. The CDR3 nucleotides are TGTGCCAGCAGTGAAGCGGGGGCTGTCTCCTACAATGAGCAGTTCTTC.

CDR3 residues: CASSSGQGDATNEKLFF. The CDR3 nucleotides are TGTGCCAGCAGCTCGGGACAGGGGGATGCAACTAATGAAAAACTGTTTTTT. The rearrangement uses TRBV5-6 and TRBJ1-4; 11 bases align to TRBD1. This CDR3 is 17 amino acids long. V lost 3 bases, J lost 0 bases, and 4 bases stayed unmatched. The germline V gene encodes CDR1 SGHDT and CDR2 YYEEEE.

The rearrangement uses TRBV5-1 and TRBJ1-2; 9 nucleotides agree with TRBD1. In germline, CDR1 is SGHRS, CDR2 YFSETQ. Trimming cost V 0 bases and J 1 base; bases outside gene matches: 4. The CDR3 has 16 residues. The CDR3 DNA reads TGCGCCAGCAGCTTGGCTGGGACAGGGATTAACTATGGCTACACCTTC. This encodes CASSLAGTGINYGYTF. The variable domain in full, with the rest retrieved from reference TRBV5-1 and TRBJ1-2, is KAGVTQTPRYLIKTRGQQVTLSCSPISGHRSVSWYQQTPGQGLQFLFEYFSETQRNKGNFPGRFSGRQFSNSRSEMNVSTLELGDSALYLCASSLAGTGINYGYTFGSGTRLTVV.

The count of this clone is one. A read error may produce the germline difference seen at one junction end. The chain carries TRBV27 and TRBJ1-2; TRBD1 agrees at 9 bases. Germline CDR1 MNHEY, CDR2 SMNVEV (reference sequence). This CDR3 comprises 14 residues. CDR3 bases: TGTGCCAGCAGTTTAGTCGGGACAGGGTATGACTACACCTTC. It yields the protein CASSLVGTGYDYTF.

This clone was counted a single time. The chain joins TRBV29-1 to TRBJ1-1; maybe TRBD1 (5 bases). The CDR3 spans 16 residues. Germline assignment: CDR1 SQVTM and CDR2 ANQGSEA. Trimming stripped 4 bases from V and 3 bases from J, with 21 bases between. DNA for the CDR3: TGCAGCGTTGGTGGGCGGGGGACGGCAAGTTACACTGAAGCTTTCTTT. Its translation is CSVGGRGTASYTEAFF.

The chain carries TRBV29-1 and TRBJ1-1, with a possible D match to TRBD1 (6 bases). Germline CDR1 and CDR2: SQVTM and ANQGSEA. Trimming pared 5 bases from V and 9 bases from J, leaving 22 bases between. The CDR3 is made up of 14 amino acids. The CDR3 is CSVQANGGAGQAFF. CDR3 coding DNA: TGCAGCGTTCAAGCTAATGGGGGCGCGGGTCAAGCTTTCTTT. Combining the CDR3 with reference TRBV29-1 and TRBJ1-1 gives the whole variable domain SAVISQKPSRDICQRGTSLTIQCQVDSQVTMMFWYRQQPGQSLTLIATANQGSEATYESGFVIDKFPISRPNLTFSTLTVSNMSPEDSSIYLCSVQANGGAGQAFFGQGTRLTVV.

This rearrangement joins TRBV4-2 to TRBJ2-3, with 9 bases that match TRBD2. The length of the CDR3 is 14 residues. The germline V gene encodes CDR1 LGHNA and CDR2 YNFKEQ. The V and J ends lost 6 bases and 4 bases, in that order; junction bases with no gene match: 5. The CDR3 is CASSRIAGADTQYF. The CDR3 DNA reads as TGTGCCAGCAGTCGAATAGCGGGAGCAGATACGCAGTATTTT.

CDR3 nucleotides: TGTGCCAGCGGAGGGGCAGGGGGTGAAAAACTGTTTTTT. Translating it yields CASGGAGGEKLFF. The chain carries TRBV6-6 and TRBJ1-4; TRBD1 matches 7 bases. Germline V gene sequence: CDR1 MNHNY, CDR2 SVGAGI (reference sequence). CDR3 length: 13 amino acids. Unmatched junction bases numbered 7, after V lost 8 bases and J lost 7 bases.

V usage is TRBV30 and J usage is TRBJ1-2, with TRBD1 matching 10 bases. J gave up 4 bases and V 4 bases, and 6 bases lay outside the gene matches. Germline CDR1 and CDR2: GTSNPN and SVGIG (reference sequence). The CDR3 covers 14 residues. CDR3 residues: CAWNTGTGAYGYTF. CDR3 in DNA: TGTGCCTGGAACACCGGGACAGGGGCCTATGGCTACACCTTC.

The chain uses TRBV5-3 and TRBJ2-3; 7 nucleotides agree with TRBD1. TRBV5-3 counts as an open reading frame of uncertain function. The CDR3 length is 15 residues. V was clipped by 4 bases and J by 0 bases; unmatched bases: 5. In DNA, the CDR3 is TGTGCCAGAAGCACCGACAGGGAGAGCACAGATACGCAGTATTTT. It is translated as CARSTDRESTDTQYF.